This T cell receptor (beta chain) came from a study of cytomegalovirus exposure and HLA in healthy donors. Study as a whole: Around 80 million unique TCRs from HLA-typed donors were held in an early data release. Study-level points and caveats: A later analysis reported that several of the most significant clusters appeared to be linked to common viral pathogens, among them Epstein-Barr virus. DRB1 had the most TCR associations and HLA-C the fewest, a later analysis found, with rates varying by HLA locus. In a later analysis, V- and J-gene trimming of beta chains associated with a DCLRE1C missense variant, replicated independently.

Use of 60 Vbeta and 13 Jbeta primers characterized the PCR. Using immunoSEQ multiplex PCR, the repertoire was profiled, and TCRdb retains in-frame clones only, with some absent. The sample contains more than 140,000 clones, around three fifths of which appear only once. A note on this clone: The antigen is unknown.

The source of this sequence is a young woman in good health and CMV-seropositive. The material sequenced was PBMCs.

The chain's CDR3 is CASGVSGTDTQYF. CDR3 coding DNA: TGTGCCAGCGGGGTTTCGGGAACAGATACGCAGTATTTT. The V call is TRBV6-4, the J call TRBJ2-3; tentative D call: TRBD2 (5 bases). This CDR3 comprises 13 residues. V dropped 8 bases and J dropped 3 bases, with 12 bases sitting between them. Looked up from germline, CDR1 is MRHNA and CDR2 is SNTAGT.